This T cell receptor (beta chain) is from a study of blood T cell repertoires in COVID-19. About the study: COVID-19 samples from acute and convalescent phases originated in the United States, Italy and Spain. T cells, B-cell-depleted T cells, or PBMCs supplied cDNA or gDNA.

Methods used by the authors: Counts of nucleated cells, estimated from reference gene primer amplification, were obtained. This table comes from immunoSEQ multiplex PCR, and its TCRdb copy is limited to in-frame clones, with some not included. V and J calls and clone size are those listed in that table; D and trimming were worked out from the DNA. The sample includes 200,000 to 300,000 clones, around four fifths of them seen just once. The CDR3 consists of 15 residues. In germline, CDR1 is MNHNY, CDR2 SVGAGI (reference sequence). J lost 3 bases, V lost 5 bases, and 8 bases had no gene match. This TCR came from a woman aged 60 to 75 with active or convalescent COVID-19. Sequenced: peripheral blood. The V gene is TRBV6-6, the J gene TRBJ2-5; 8 nucleotides agree with TRBD1. CDR3 loop: CASSARDRREETQYF. DNA of the CDR3: TGTGCCAGCAGTGCTCGGGACAGGAGGGAAGAGACCCAGTACTTC.